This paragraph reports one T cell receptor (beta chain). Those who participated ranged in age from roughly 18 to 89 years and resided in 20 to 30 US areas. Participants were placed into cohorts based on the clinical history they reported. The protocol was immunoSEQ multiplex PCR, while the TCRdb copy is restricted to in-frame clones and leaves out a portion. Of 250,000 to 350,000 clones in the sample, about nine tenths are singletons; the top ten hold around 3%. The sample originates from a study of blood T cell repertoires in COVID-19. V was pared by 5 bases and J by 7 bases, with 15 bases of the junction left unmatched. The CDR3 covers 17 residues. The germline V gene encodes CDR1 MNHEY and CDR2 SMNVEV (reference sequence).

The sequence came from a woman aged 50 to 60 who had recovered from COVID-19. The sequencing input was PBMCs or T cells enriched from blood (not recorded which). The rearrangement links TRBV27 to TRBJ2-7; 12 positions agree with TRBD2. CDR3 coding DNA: TGTGCCAGCAGTCTCCTAGCGGGAGGGCCAGCTCGGAGGGAGCAGTACTTC. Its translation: CASSLLAGGPARREQYF.